Below, 26 T cell receptor beta chains from the same sample are listed, as sequenced in a study of lymphopenia after photon versus proton radiotherapy. TCRdb's table, derived via immunoSEQ multiplex PCR, lists solely in-frame clones and lacks some. Among about 26,000 clones listed, 75% to 90% were seen once. Sequences were derived from peripheral blood, sampled from a patient treated with photon-based radiotherapy. These receptors were obtained from a man aged 30 to 45 with gastric cancer.

This clone was seen a single time. The V gene is TRBV11-2, the J gene TRBJ2-1, with D possibly being TRBD2 (6 bases). Germline CDR1 is SGHAT and CDR2 is FQNNGV. The CDR3 sequence is 15 residues long. V was cut by 2 bases and J by 9 bases, with 17 bases left in between. CDR3 amino acids: CASSLSSWGGVEQFF. In nucleotides, the CDR3 is TGTGCCAGCAGCTTATCTTCTTGGGGCGGGGTTGAGCAGTTCTTC.

The chain uses TRBV7-8 and TRBJ2-3, with 7 bases fitting TRBD2. Unmatched junction bases numbered 5, after V lost 5 bases and J lost 6 bases. The CDR3 totals 13 residues. CDR1 is SGHVS, CDR2 FQNEAQ, per germline. DNA of the CDR3: TGTGCCAGCAGCCCCGGGGGGAGTGATACGCAGTATTTT. It is translated as CASSPGGSDTQYF.

The chain is built from TRBV5-1 and TRBJ1-1; 9 bases map to TRBD1. With V trimmed by 1 base and J by 8 bases, 6 bases remained unmatched. This CDR3 has 14 amino acids. The germline V gene encodes CDR1 SGHRS and CDR2 YFSETQ. CDR3 coding DNA: TGCGCCAGCAGCTTGTCTGGTGGGACAGGGGAAGCTTTCTTT. Translated: CASSLSGGTGEAFF.

The chain recombines TRBV9 with TRBJ2-3, with 12 positions matching TRBD2. CDR1 and CDR2 from the germline V gene are SGDLS and YYNGEE. The V segment lost 0 bases and the J segment 5 bases; nucleotides outside the gene matches: 7. This CDR3 spans 17 amino acids. The CDR3 sequence is CASSVDLAGGFLDTQYF. CDR3 bases: TGTGCCAGCAGCGTAGATCTAGCGGGAGGGTTTCTAGATACGCAGTATTTT.

CDR3 region: CASSLQRGGFNEQFF. The DNA of the CDR3 is TGTGCCAGCAGCTTACAGCGGGGGGGATTCAATGAGCAGTTCTTC. The chain carries TRBV7-3 and TRBJ2-1; TRBD2 matches at 10 bases. The junction had 4 bases not matched to a gene; V was cut back by 2 bases and J by 6 bases. The CDR3 has 15 amino acids. CDR1 is SGHTA and CDR2 is FQGTGA in the germline V gene.

V is TRBV5-1 and J is TRBJ2-2, with D possibly matching TRBD1 (6 bases). Germline-derived CDR1 and CDR2 are SGHRS and YFSETQ. This CDR3 is built from 14 residues. V dropped 0 bases and J dropped 8 bases, with 11 bases sitting between them. The CDR3 DNA reads as TGCGCCAGCAGCTTGGAGGACAGACCAGGGGAGCTGTTTTTT. Translated: CASSLEDRPGELFF. Using reference TRBV5-1 and TRBJ2-2 for the parts outside the CDR3, the full variable domain is KAGVTQTPRYLIKTRGQQVTLSCSPISGHRSVSWYQQTPGQGLQFLFEYFSETQRNKGNFPGRFSGRQFSNSRSEMNVSTLELGDSALYLCASSLEDRPGELFFGEGSRLTVL.

This chain uses TRBV10-2 with TRBJ2-3, with 8 bases aligning to TRBD2. The CDR3 consists of 16 residues. Germline-derived CDR1 and CDR2 are WSHSY and SAAADI. V lost 7 bases and J lost 3; bases outside the gene matches: 12. CDR3: CASNRGGREETDTQYF. DNA for the CDR3: TGCGCCAGCAATAGGGGAGGGCGGGAGGAAACAGATACGCAGTATTTT.

The V and J genes are TRBV5-1 and TRBJ1-5; TRBD1 matches 7 bases. Trimming removed 4 bases from V and 7 bases from J; junction bases left unmatched: 11. The CDR3 runs to 15 residues. Germline CDR1 reads SGHRS; CDR2 reads YFSETQ. As DNA, the CDR3 is TGCGCCAGCAGCCTCTGGACAGGCGAGGGACAGCCCCAGCATTTT. Protein: CASSLWTGEGQPQHF.

The CDR3 sequence: CASSGSNTEAFF. The CDR3 DNA reads as TGTGCCAGCAGTGGGAGTAACACTGAAGCTTTCTTT. The chain employs TRBV9 and TRBJ1-1; D is ambiguous. V gave up 5 bases and J gave up 2 bases, with 7 bases separating them. Germline V gene sequence: CDR1 SGDLS, CDR2 YYNGEE. The CDR3 sequence is 12 residues long.

The rearrangement links TRBV5-4 to TRBJ2-3; TRBD1 might be the D (6 bases). The CDR3 spans 16 residues. V lost 3 bases and J lost 1, with 15 bases in between. Germline V lookup: CDR1 SGHNT, CDR2 YYREEE (reference sequence). CDR3 nucleotide sequence: TGTGCCAGCAGCTCCAGCCCAGGGGCAGGCACAGATACGCAGTATTTT. As protein: CASSSSPGAGTDTQYF.

The chain has TRBV9 and TRBJ2-7; TRBD2 aligns across 13 bases. V lost 3 bases, J lost 0 bases, and 9 bases stayed unmatched. The CDR3 contains 18 residues. Looked up from germline, CDR1 is SGDLS and CDR2 is YYNGEE. CDR3 in amino acids: CASSAGTSGNSPSYEQYF. The CDR3 bases are TGTGCCAGCAGCGCCGGGACTAGCGGGAACTCACCCTCCTACGAGCAGTACTTC.

The chain joins TRBV5-4 to TRBJ2-6, with D unclear. Trimming stripped 9 bases from V and 1 base from J, with 8 bases between. This CDR3 has 13 residues. CDR1 is SGHNT and CDR2 is YYREEE in the germline V gene (reference sequence). In DNA form, the CDR3 reads TGTGCCACCAGACGGTCTGGGGCCAACGTCCTGACTTTC. It translates to CATRRSGANVLTF.

The chain joins TRBV11-2 to TRBJ2-1; D is unclear. The V gene lost 2 bases and the J gene lost 9 bases, with 14 bases spanning the gap. The CDR3 sequence is 14 residues long. Per the germline V gene, CDR1 is SGHAT and CDR2 is FQNNGV. CDR3 nucleotides: TGTGCCAGCAGCTTAAATGACCTGCAAGGTGAGCAGTTCTTC. Translated: CASSLNDLQGEQFF.

This clone was seen more than once but under ten times. The chain couples TRBV5-6 to TRBJ1-5, with a possible D match to TRBD1 (5 bases). The V gene's germline CDR1 is SGHDT and CDR2 YYEEEE. CDR3 length: 12 amino acids. Trimming shortened V by 3 bases and J by 4 bases, and 5 bases separated the two germline ends. Here the CDR3 reads CASSSGNQPQHF. CDR3 in DNA: TGTGCCAGCAGCTCAGGGAATCAGCCCCAGCATTTT. Based on the CDR3 plus reference TRBV5-6 and TRBJ1-5, the full variable domain is DAGVTQSPTHLIKTRGQQVTLRCSPKSGHDTVSWYQQALGQGPQFIFQYYEEEERQRGNFPDRFSGHQFPNYSSELNVNALLLGDSALYLCASSSGNQPQHFGDGTRLSIL.

The chain employs TRBV7-9 and TRBJ2-5; D is possibly TRBD2 (6 bases). The CDR3 spans 13 residues. From germline, CDR1 is SEHNR and CDR2 FQNEAQ (reference sequence). V was clipped by 6 bases and J by 4 bases, with 12 bases between them. CDR3 sequence (DNA): TGTGCCAGCAGGGTGGCGGGACTAGAGACCCAGTACTTC. Its protein product is CASRVAGLETQYF.

This clone was counted between two and nine times. The V call is TRBV18, the J call TRBJ1-1, with D hard to call. The CDR3 length is 12 residues. Trimming took 2 bases from V and 7 from J, leaving 8 bases between them. The germline V gene has CDR1 KGHSH and CDR2 LQKENI. This chain's CDR3 is CASSPTTVEAFF. The DNA of the CDR3 is TGTGCCAGCTCACCAACCACAGTTGAAGCTTTCTTT. Full variable domain (rest looked up from reference TRBV18 and TRBJ1-1): NAGVMQNPRHLVRRRGQEARLRCSPMKGHSHVYWYRQLPEEGLKFMVYLQKENIIDESGMPKERFSAEFPKEGPSILRIQQVVRGDSAAYFCASSPTTVEAFFGQGTRLTVV.

The J gene is TRBJ1-4, the V gene TRBV2, with D possibly being TRBD1 (5 bases). Looked up from germline, CDR1 is SNHLY and CDR2 is FYNNEI. This CDR3 is 13 amino acids long. V dropped 8 bases and J dropped 6 bases, with 13 bases sitting between them. The CDR3 DNA reads as TGTGCCAGCTCGGGACCTGAGGATGAAAAACTGTTTTTT. It encodes CASSGPEDEKLFF.

The chain couples TRBV2 to TRBJ2-5, with a possible D match to TRBD2 (5 bases). Germline values: CDR1 SNHLY, CDR2 FYNNEI. Trimming left V 6 bases short and J 10 bases short, with 21 bases between. The CDR3 extends over 14 amino acids. This CDR3 is CASSLLGSVGVQYF. The CDR3 DNA sequence: TGTGCCAGCAGCCTACTAGGTAGCGTGGGAGTCCAGTACTTC.

The genes are TRBV7-9 and TRBJ1-1; 9 bases agree with TRBD1. In germline, CDR1 is SEHNR, CDR2 FQNEAQ (reference sequence). This CDR3 spans 14 amino acids. The trim removed 5 bases at V and 6 bases at J, leaving 7 bases unmatched. The CDR3: CASSLGQGLAEAFF. The CDR3 bases are TGTGCCAGCAGCCTGGGACAGGGTCTCGCTGAAGCTTTCTTT.

This rearrangement joins TRBV29-1 to TRBJ1-1; D not certain. The V gene lost 2 bases and the J gene lost 1 base, with 8 bases spanning the gap. Germline CDR1 SQVTM, CDR2 ANQGSEA. CDR3 length: 13 amino acids. The CDR3 is CSVESNPNTEAFF. DNA of the CDR3: TGCAGCGTTGAAAGCAACCCGAACACTGAAGCTTTCTTT.

This chain connects TRBV11-3 to TRBJ1-3, with D hard to call. The CDR3 covers 14 residues. The germline CDR1 and CDR2 sequences are SGHNT and YENEEA. V was pared by 2 bases and J by 2 bases, with 7 bases between. CDR3 DNA: TGTGCCAGCAGCTTACTAGGGCCTGGAAACACCATATATTTT. Protein product: CASSLLGPGNTIYF. Full variable domain (outside the CDR3, taken from reference TRBV11-3 and TRBJ1-3): EAGVVQSPRYKIIEKKQPVAFWCNPISGHNTLYWYLQNLGQGPELLIRYENEEAVDDSQLPKDRFSAERLKGVDSTLKIQPAELGDSAVYLCASSLLGPGNTIYFGEGSWLTVV.

The chain joins TRBV19 to TRBJ1-5; possibly TRBD1 for D (6 bases). The CDR3 runs 13 residues. V was cut by 3 bases and J by 5 bases, with 8 bases left in between. CDR1 is LNHDA and CDR2 is SQIVND in the germline V gene (reference sequence). The CDR3 spells CASSMRGYQPQHF. The CDR3 bases are TGTGCCAGTAGTATGAGGGGGTATCAGCCCCAGCATTTT. The variable domain in full, completed from reference TRBV19 and TRBJ1-5, reads DGGITQSPKYLFRKEGQNVTLSCEQNLNHDAMYWYRQDPGQGLRLIYYSQIVNDFQKGDIAEGYSVSREKKESFPLTVTSAQKNPTAFYLCASSMRGYQPQHFGDGTRLSIL.

The chain is built from TRBV9 and TRBJ1-5, with D unclear. V lost 1 base and J lost 2, with 4 bases in between. This CDR3 comprises 13 residues. Per the germline V gene, CDR1 is SGDLS and CDR2 is YYNGEE. In nucleotides, the CDR3 is TGTGCCAGCAGCGTACAGGGCAATCAGCCCCAGCATTTT. Protein sequence: CASSVQGNQPQHF.

V and J are TRBV2 and TRBJ1-1; maybe TRBD1 (6 bases). Trimming removed 5 bases at V and 0 bases at J, with 10 bases between. The CDR3 totals 14 residues. Germline CDR1 SNHLY, CDR2 FYNNEI. Here the CDR3 reads CASSLQGVNTEAFF. The DNA for the CDR3 is TGTGCCAGCAGTTTACAGGGCGTGAACACTGAAGCTTTCTTT. Full variable domain (remainder filled in from reference TRBV2 and TRBJ1-1): EPEVTQTPSHQVTQMGQEVILRCVPISNHLYFYWYRQILGQKVEFLVSFYNNEISEKSEIFDDQFSVERPDGSNFTLKIRSTKLEDSAMYFCASSLQGVNTEAFFGQGTRLTVV.

This chain joins TRBV14 and TRBJ2-1, with D possibly being TRBD2 (5 bases). Germline CDR1 SGHDN, CDR2 FVKESK. V lost 4 bases, J lost 5 bases, and 18 bases lay in between. This CDR3 has 16 residues. The CDR3 coding sequence is TGTGCCAGCAGCCCCTCTTTTAAGCGGTTCGACAATGAGCAGTTCTTC. Residues: CASSPSFKRFDNEQFF.

The CDR3 region has the DNA TGCGCCAGCAGCTTGGACAGGGGAAATGAAGCTTTCTTT. This codes for CASSLDRGNEAFF. This chain links TRBV5-1 with TRBJ1-1; 7 nucleotides agree with TRBD1. The CDR3 length is 13 residues. Germline V lookup: CDR1 SGHRS, CDR2 YFSETQ. The J segment lost 7 bases and the V segment lost 0 bases, leaving 3 bases of the junction unmatched.